This TCR beta chain was sequenced for a study of blood T cells in healthy people across ages. The use of a sample-barcoded 5' primer and a J-beta primer mix characterized a second PCR of roughly 6 to 11 cycles. MiXCR, applied by TCRdb to the 5' RACE reads, yields one record per CDR3 protein. The sample has hundreds of thousands of distinct CDR3 sequences; 40% to 45% are singletons. The CDR3 has 15 residues. V gave up 6 bases and J gave up 4 bases, with 15 bases separating them. This receptor was taken from an elderly man in good health. The sequenced sample was blood. V is TRBV12-3 or TRBV12-4 and J is TRBJ1-4; D may be TRBD1 (6 bases). CDR3 protein: CASSRAGGYNEKLFF. CDR3 DNA: TGTGCCAGCAGCCGAGCGGGGGGCTATAATGAAAAACTGTTTTTT.